A selection of T cell receptor beta chains follows, all from one sample in a study of blood T cell repertoires in COVID-19. Sequencing used immunoSEQ multiplex PCR; TCRdb keeps in-frame clones, though not all of them. The table shows over 90,000 clones, with around four fifths occurring only once. The sequencing input was peripheral blood. These receptors were taken from a man in his 60s with active or convalescent COVID-19. Both conserved end residues are part of each CDR3. Each record gives: clone size, J gene, V gene, CDR3 protein. Clone size appears in some rows only: once, few, many, or a class for an expanded clone.

clone size: NA; J gene: TRBJ2-1; V gene: TRBV19; CDR3 protein: CASRHDSSYNEQFF
clone size: once; J gene: TRBJ1-5; V gene: TRBV2; CDR3 protein: CASSQRGGPVQPQHF
clone size: NA; J gene: TRBJ1-2; V gene: TRBV4-3; CDR3 protein: CASSQDIVGGLIF
clone size: NA; J gene: TRBJ1-5; V gene: TRBV19; CDR3 protein: CATSATRNQPQHF
clone size: NA; J gene: TRBJ1-1; V gene: TRBV2; CDR3 protein: CASRTEPSNTEAFF
clone size: NA; J gene: TRBJ2-3; V gene: TRBV11-2; CDR3 protein: CASSYGLTGGPSTDTQYF
clone size: NA; J gene: TRBJ1-2; V gene: TRBV5-1; CDR3 protein: CASSFAGDPGYTF
clone size: NA; J gene: TRBJ2-7; V gene: TRBV28; CDR3 protein: CASSLGAGLPYEQYF
clone size: once; J gene: TRBJ2-7; V gene: TRBV2; CDR3 protein: CASGLAHYEQYF
clone size: NA; J gene: TRBJ1-2; V gene: TRBV18; CDR3 protein: CASSQTGGPGGYTF
clone size: NA; J gene: TRBJ2-2; V gene: TRBV7-8; CDR3 protein: CASSLVLLAGDGELFF
clone size: NA; J gene: TRBJ2-4; V gene: TRBV6-6; CDR3 protein: CASRKAGVDIQYF
clone size: once; J gene: TRBJ1-6; V gene: TRBV28; CDR3 protein: CASSPNHRGSPLHF
clone size: NA; J gene: TRBJ2-1; V gene: TRBV5-4; CDR3 protein: CASSLAVFSYNEQFF
clone size: NA; J gene: TRBJ2-6; V gene: TRBV19; CDR3 protein: CASSIDSGRAFSGANVLTF
clone size: NA; J gene: TRBJ2-3; V gene: TRBV6-2/TRBV6-3; CDR3 protein: CASSPGTSGRTDTQYF
clone size: NA; J gene: TRBJ2-2; V gene: TRBV20-1; CDR3 protein: CSASGSSRTSNTGELFF
clone size: NA; J gene: TRBJ2-1; V gene: TRBV15; CDR3 protein: CATSRVLGDNEQFF
clone size: NA; J gene: TRBJ1-5; V gene: TRBV15; CDR3 protein: CATSSLRDSITRGNQPQHF
clone size: NA; J gene: TRBJ1-1; V gene: TRBV6-5; CDR3 protein: CASKGEYTEAFF
clone size: few; J gene: TRBJ2-1; V gene: TRBV19; CDR3 protein: CASSIEIAGDNEQFF
clone size: few; J gene: TRBJ1-1; V gene: TRBV13; CDR3 protein: CASSKGRGWNTEAFF
clone size: few; J gene: TRBJ1-4; V gene: TRBV2; CDR3 protein: CASSRYSTNEKLFF
clone size: NA; J gene: TRBJ1-5; V gene: TRBV4-1; CDR3 protein: CASSQDPGGGNQPQHF
clone size: NA; J gene: TRBJ1-2; V gene: TRBV6-6; CDR3 protein: CASSWTGGGYGYTF
clone size: NA; J gene: TRBJ2-2; V gene: TRBV5-4; CDR3 protein: CASSNQGIPELFF
clone size: NA; J gene: TRBJ2-7; V gene: TRBV6-5; CDR3 protein: CASSKLAGEAYEQYF
clone size: NA; J gene: TRBJ1-1; V gene: TRBV10-3; CDR3 protein: CAISEDSTMNTEAFF
clone size: NA; J gene: TRBJ2-1; V gene: TRBV3-1/TRBV3-2; CDR3 protein: CASSQDTGPSWGEQFF
clone size: NA; J gene: TRBJ1-4; V gene: TRBV3-1/TRBV3-2; CDR3 protein: CASSSQGINEKLFF
clone size: NA; J gene: TRBJ1-2; V gene: TRBV27; CDR3 protein: CASSGDRAGYGYTF
clone size: NA; J gene: TRBJ1-6; V gene: TRBV5-1; CDR3 protein: CASSLADRGQHYNSPLHF
clone size: NA; J gene: TRBJ1-2; V gene: TRBV27; CDR3 protein: CASSPTGQRNYGYTF
clone size: NA; J gene: TRBJ1-6; V gene: TRBV10-3; CDR3 protein: CAISPRDTNSPLHF